Below are 12 T cell receptor beta chains sequenced from a single sample in a study of OX40 agonist ivuxolimab in advanced cancers. Clones were read by immunoSEQ multiplex PCR, and TCRdb kept only the in-frame ones, dropping some. Of around 80,000 clones listed, around 90% are singletons. The material was CD4+ or CD8+ T cells sorted from blood, obtained in a trial of the OX40 agonist ivuxolimab. These receptors all stem from an adult with an advanced solid tumor such as melanoma, head and neck, liver or kidney cancer.

The chain joins TRBV5-4 to TRBJ2-5; weak D call: TRBD1 (6 bases). The ends were cut back, 4 bases at V and 2 bases at J, with 9 bases in the middle. CDR3 length: 13 residues. Looked up from germline, CDR1 is SGHNT and CDR2 is YYREEE (reference sequence). This CDR3 is CASSAGTQETQYF. CDR3 bases: TGTGCCAGCAGCGCCGGGACACAAGAGACCCAGTACTTC.

This chain links TRBV25-1 with TRBJ2-3; the D is unclear. V was trimmed by 4 bases and J by 4 bases, leaving 3 bases between them. CDR1 and CDR2 (germline): MGHDK, SYGVNS. The CDR3 is made up of 11 amino acids. CDR3 sequence (DNA): TGTGCCAGCAGTGCGTCAGATACGCAGTATTTT. Protein: CASSASDTQYF.

V and J are TRBV19 and TRBJ1-5, with D unclear. V was pared by 11 bases and J by 2 bases, with 13 bases between. Germline CDR1 reads LNHDA; CDR2 reads SQIVND (reference sequence). This CDR3 has 13 amino acids. This CDR3 is CAAGVAGNQPQHF. CDR3 nucleotides: TGTGCCGCTGGGGTCGCGGGCAATCAGCCCCAGCATTTT.

The V and J genes are TRBV4-3 and TRBJ2-3, with D possibly being TRBD2 (7 bases). V was trimmed by 0 bases and J by 4 bases, leaving 14 bases between them. The CDR3 totals 16 residues. From germline, CDR1 is LGHNA and CDR2 YSLEER. The CDR3 nucleotides are TGCGCCAGCAGCCAAGATTGGGGGGGGCTCGCAGATACGCAGTATTTT. This gives the protein CASSQDWGGLADTQYF.

The chain combines TRBV19 with TRBJ1-5; a possible D gene is TRBD1 (5 bases). V was clipped by 1 base and J by 4 bases, with 17 bases between them. Germline lookup yields CDR1 LNHDA and CDR2 SQIVND (reference sequence). The CDR3 is 17 residues long. The CDR3 protein is CASSIGLTVKANQPQHF. The CDR3 nucleotides are TGTGCCAGTAGTATAGGCCTGACAGTTAAGGCAAATCAGCCCCAGCATTTT. Full variable domain (outside the CDR3, taken from reference TRBV19 and TRBJ1-5): DGGITQSPKYLFRKEGQNVTLSCEQNLNHDAMYWYRQDPGQGLRLIYYSQIVNDFQKGDIAEGYSVSREKKESFPLTVTSAQKNPTAFYLCASSIGLTVKANQPQHFGDGTRLSIL.

The chain joins TRBV6-5 to TRBJ1-1, with a weak D call TRBD1 (5 bases). Germline lookup yields CDR1 MNHEY and CDR2 SVGAGI. The CDR3 has 12 residues. V was shortened by 2 bases and J by 7 bases, with 8 bases between the two germline ends. This CDR3 is CASSYGGFEAFF. The CDR3 DNA follows: TGTGCCAGCAGTTACGGGGGTTTTGAAGCTTTCTTT.

CDR3 nucleotides: TGTGCCAGCAGGTTAGGGGCAGCCCGCAATCAGCCCCAGCATTTT. Translation: CASRLGAARNQPQHF. V and J are TRBV28 and TRBJ1-5, with D tentatively TRBD1 (5 bases). The germline V and J ends were trimmed by 6 bases and 2 bases, with 14 bases remaining between them. The CDR3 contains 15 residues. Germline V gene sequence: CDR1 MDHEN, CDR2 SYDVKM.

V and J are TRBV5-1 and TRBJ2-5; 8 bases are shared with TRBD1. CDR3 length: 15 amino acids. Losses at the gene ends were 1 base for V and 5 bases for J; bases not matched to a gene: 7. The germline V gene encodes CDR1 SGHRS and CDR2 YFSETQ. CDR3 residues: CASSLWTGSGETQYF. As DNA, the CDR3 is TGCGCCAGCAGCTTGTGGACAGGGTCGGGGGAGACCCAGTACTTC.

The chain is built from TRBV19 and TRBJ2-3; TRBD2 matches 7 bases. The CDR3 has 14 amino acids. CDR1 is LNHDA, CDR2 SQIVND, per germline (reference sequence). J lost 1 base, V lost 7 bases, and 5 bases had no gene match. The CDR3 DNA is TGTGCCAGTACTAGGGGAGGGGGCACAGATACGCAGTATTTT. This sequence encodes CASTRGGGTDTQYF.

The genes are TRBV28 and TRBJ1-3, with D possibly being TRBD1 (5 bases). The CDR3 spans 15 residues. Trimming took 3 bases from V and 4 from J, leaving 13 bases between them. Per germline, CDR1 MDHEN and CDR2 SYDVKM. The CDR3 loop is CASSLGKGSGNTIYF. The CDR3, as DNA: TGTGCCAGCAGTTTGGGGAAGGGGTCCGGAAACACCATATATTTT.

The chain couples TRBV6-5 to TRBJ1-3; D gene uncertain. This CDR3 is built from 11 residues. Germline CDR1 MNHEY, CDR2 SVGAGI. Trimming stripped 4 bases from V and 6 bases from J, with 4 bases between. Here the CDR3 DNA reads TGTGCCAGCAGTTCGGCAAACACCATATATTTT. Protein: CASSSANTIYF.

A single count supports this clone. The J gene is TRBJ1-5, the V gene TRBV30; D might be TRBD1 (5 bases). V lost 0 bases and J 7 bases, leaving 16 bases between the germline ends. CDR3 length: 15 amino acids. The germline CDR1 and CDR2 sequences are GTSNPN and SVGIG (reference sequence). CDR3 region: CAWSVAGIGGQPQHF. CDR3 DNA sequence: TGTGCCTGGAGTGTAGCAGGGATCGGTGGGCAGCCCCAGCATTTT.